This record concerns one TCR beta chain sequence. The V end lost 5 bases, the J end lost 7 bases, and 9 bases lay between the germline ends. The CDR3 loop spans 12 amino acids. The germline CDR1 and CDR2 sequences are SEHNR and FQNEAQ (reference sequence). The data stem from a study of identical twins. TCRdb reprocessed the 5' RACE reads with MiXCR, giving one entry per CDR3 protein. The sample holds 400,000 to 500,000 distinct CDR3 sequences, 14% seen once. This sample was shared with a second study, whose subject was yellow fever vaccine responses in identical twins.

Sequencing input: CD4+ T cells sorted from blood. The source is a young woman in good health. This rearrangement joins TRBV7-9 to TRBJ2-1, with a possible D match to TRBD2 (6 bases). The chain's CDR3 is CASSAGGNEQFF. The CDR3 region has the DNA TGTGCCAGCAGCGCCGGGGGTAATGAGCAGTTCTTC.